The 21 T cell receptor beta chains listed next were all sequenced from one sample in a study of CD8+ T cells in alopecia areata. Extracted from the samples, RNA was reverse transcribed into cDNA to serve as the sequencing template. Profiling relied on immunoSEQ multiplex PCR, and the TCRdb table lists in-frame clones only, not all of them. The table lists about 97,000 clones, less than 50% of them singletons. The sequenced sample was CD4+ T cells sorted from blood. Receptors originate from a human donor with alopecia areata.

V usage is TRBV2 and J usage is TRBJ2-3; tentatively, D is TRBD1 (6 bases). Germline V gives CDR1 SNHLY, CDR2 FYNNEI. V lost 6 bases and J 0 bases, leaving 16 bases between the germline ends. The CDR3 spans 16 residues. CDR3 nucleotide sequence: TGTGCCAGCAGACTCGACAGGAGTACTAGCACAGATACGCAGTATTTT. Translation gives CASRLDRSTSTDTQYF.

This clone was found once. This chain joins TRBV5-6 and TRBJ2-7, with D possibly being TRBD1 or TRBD2 (6 bases each). The CDR3 loop spans 14 amino acids. Trimming cost V 6 bases and J 7 bases, with 20 bases left between them. Germline CDR1 SGHDT, CDR2 YYEEEE. The CDR3 reads CASTPTWGALEQYF. DNA for the CDR3: TGTGCCAGCACCCCCACTTGGGGGGCTCTTGAGCAGTACTTC.

This clone came up a few times. The chain uses TRBV30 and TRBJ2-2; the match to TRBD2 covers 7 bases. The V segment lost 0 bases and the J segment 6 bases; nucleotides outside the gene matches: 7. CDR3 length equals 15 residues. Germline V CDR1 and CDR2: GTSNPN, SVGIG (reference sequence). The CDR3 here is CAWSVPRLAAGELFF. The CDR3 DNA sequence: TGTGCCTGGAGTGTACCTAGACTAGCCGCCGGGGAGCTGTTTTTT.

The chain recombines TRBV5-1 with TRBJ2-7; 8 bases are shared with TRBD2. Trimming took 4 bases from V and 3 from J; bases not matched to a gene: 12. The length of the CDR3 is 16 residues. Germline CDR1 reads SGHRS; CDR2 reads YFSETQ. The CDR3 DNA reads as TGCGCCAGCAGCAGGTTAGCCGGGACTAGTGGCTACGAGCAGTACTTC. Its translation: CASSRLAGTSGYEQYF.

The chain has TRBV29-1 and TRBJ2-5; possibly TRBD1 or TRBD2 for D (7 bases each). V was clipped by 7 bases and J by 5 bases, with 17 bases between them. Germline CDR1 SQVTM, CDR2 ANQGSEA. The CDR3 is made up of 13 amino acids. CDR3 loop: CSALQGGGETQYF. In nucleotides, the CDR3 is TGCAGCGCTTTACAGGGAGGGGGCGAGACCCAGTACTTC.

This clone was seen more than once but under ten times. The rearrangement links TRBV15 to TRBJ1-4; D is possibly TRBD1 (5 bases). The V end was cut by 1 base, the J end by 4 bases, with 16 bases between. CDR1 is LNHNV, CDR2 YYDKDF, per germline (reference sequence). There are 17 residues in the CDR3. The CDR3 bases are TGTGCCACCAGCAGAGGATCCGGGACCCACCTTAATGAAAAACTGTTTTTT. It encodes CATSRGSGTHLNEKLFF.

The J gene is TRBJ2-2, the V gene TRBV15; D ambiguous. V lost 1 base, J lost 6 bases, and 6 bases lay in between. The CDR3 runs 13 residues. Germline assignment: CDR1 LNHNV and CDR2 YYDKDF (reference sequence). In DNA, the CDR3 is TGTGCCACCAGCAGAGGGGTTGCCGGGGAGCTGTTTTTT. It codes for CATSRGVAGELFF.

In this sample, this clone turned up a few times. This CDR3 is CSVAPGAYEQYF. Written as DNA, the CDR3 is TGCAGCGTTGCCCCCGGGGCCTACGAGCAGTACTTC. The chain couples TRBV29-1 to TRBJ2-7; weak D call: TRBD2 (5 bases). The germline V gene encodes CDR1 SQVTM and CDR2 ANQGSEA. Trimming left V 4 bases short and J 2 bases short, with 9 bases between. This CDR3 is built from 12 residues.

This chain joins TRBV5-6 and TRBJ2-5; 8 bases match TRBD1. The CDR3 spans 15 residues. The germline CDR1 and CDR2 sequences are SGHDT and YYEEEE. The trim removed 6 bases at V and 3 bases at J, leaving 10 bases unmatched. The CDR3 spells CASTGQGAREETQYF. DNA of the CDR3: TGTGCCAGCACCGGGCAGGGGGCGCGGGAAGAGACCCAGTACTTC.

The chain combines TRBV4-2 with TRBJ2-1, with TRBD2 matching over 7 bases. V gave up 7 bases and J gave up 7 bases; unmatched junction bases: 7. This CDR3 region has 13 residues. Germline assignment: CDR1 LGHNA and CDR2 YNFKEQ. CDR3 protein: CASTLGGWNEQFF. The CDR3 DNA sequence: TGTGCCAGCACCCTGGGGGGGTGGAATGAGCAGTTCTTC.

The rearrangement joins TRBV5-1 to TRBJ1-2; D unclear. CDR1 SGHRS and CDR2 YFSETQ come from the germline V gene. Trimming removed 0 bases from V and 5 bases from J, with 17 bases in between. The CDR3 has 16 amino acids. Here the CDR3 reads CASSLGRHSDGYGYTF. The DNA of the CDR3 is TGCGCCAGCAGCTTGGGGAGGCACAGCGATGGGTATGGCTACACCTTC.

The chain employs TRBV30 and TRBJ1-1, with unresolved D. The V end lost 4 bases, the J end lost 0 bases, and 9 bases lay between the germline ends. The germline gives CDR1 GTSNPN, CDR2 SVGIG (reference sequence). The CDR3 sequence is 13 residues long. The CDR3 spells CAWKQFMNTEAFF. CDR3 bases: TGTGCCTGGAAGCAATTCATGAACACTGAAGCTTTCTTT.

This chain uses TRBV29-1 with TRBJ2-5; 9 bases map to TRBD1. Germline CDR1 is SQVTM and CDR2 is ANQGSEA. This CDR3 spans 13 amino acids. With V trimmed by 5 bases and J by 5 bases, 6 bases remained unmatched. The CDR3 spells CSVRDRVSETQYF. The DNA of the CDR3 is TGCAGCGTTAGGGACAGGGTATCGGAGACCCAGTACTTC. The full variable domain, with the rest looked up from reference TRBV29-1 and TRBJ2-5, is SAVISQKPSRDICQRGTSLTIQCQVDSQVTMMFWYRQQPGQSLTLIATANQGSEATYESGFVIDKFPISRPNLTFSTLTVSNMSPEDSSIYLCSVRDRVSETQYFGPGTRLLVL.

V usage is TRBV9 and J usage is TRBJ1-6; TRBD1 might be the D (6 bases). In germline, CDR1 is SGDLS, CDR2 YYNGEE. The V and J ends lost 0 bases and 6 bases respectively, with 7 bases between them. The CDR3 runs 14 residues. The CDR3 reads CASSVDRANSPLHF. CDR3 sequence (DNA): TGTGCCAGCAGCGTAGACAGGGCTAATTCACCCCTCCACTTT.

The chain is built from TRBV7-9 and TRBJ2-7; a possible D gene is TRBD1 (6 bases). Germline-derived CDR1 and CDR2 are SEHNR and FQNEAQ (reference sequence). The CDR3 covers 16 residues. V gave up 5 bases and J gave up 2 bases, with 19 bases separating them. The CDR3 loop is CASSPEGRGDTYEQYF. CDR3 DNA sequence: TGTGCCAGCAGCCCCGAGGGCAGGGGAGATACCTACGAGCAGTACTTC.

This clone was counted between two and nine times. The chain employs TRBV30 and TRBJ1-5; D might be TRBD1 (6 bases). Germline assignment: CDR1 GTSNPN and CDR2 SVGIG (reference sequence). This CDR3 comprises 14 residues. Trimming took off 1 base at V and 3 bases at J, with 10 bases between the two ends. CDR3 sequence reads: CAWSGTGFNQPQHF. CDR3 sequence (DNA): TGTGCCTGGAGTGGAACAGGGTTCAATCAGCCCCAGCATTTT. Filled out from reference TRBV30 and TRBJ1-5, the complete variable domain reads SQTIHQWPATLVQPVGSPLSLECTVEGTSNPNLYWYRQAAGRGLQLLFYSVGIGQISSEVPQNLSASRPQDRQFILSSKKLLLSDSGFYLCAWSGTGFNQPQHFGDGTRLSIL.

The rearrangement links TRBV4-1 to TRBJ2-3, with D possibly matching TRBD2 (6 bases). V shed 1 base and J shed 2 bases, with 19 bases lying between them. This CDR3 region has 18 residues. Germline V lookup: CDR1 MGHRA, CDR2 YSYEKL. The CDR3 DNA reads as TGCGCCAGCAGCCAAGGGAAGGGACTTAATTTTAACACAGATACGCAGTATTTT. This gives the protein CASSQGKGLNFNTDTQYF.

There are a few counts of this clone. The CDR3 region is CSVERDPNTGELFF. The CDR3 bases are TGCAGCGTTGAAAGGGACCCGAACACCGGGGAGCTGTTTTTT. This sequence joins TRBV29-1 and TRBJ2-2; either TRBD1 or TRBD2 may fit D (5 bases each). The CDR3 totals 14 residues. In germline, CDR1 is SQVTM, CDR2 ANQGSEA. With 2 bases removed from V and 0 bases from J, the gap between germline ends came to 7 bases.

This clone was observed a handful of times. This chain uses TRBV27 with TRBJ2-3; 8 bases line up with TRBD2. The V and J ends lost 4 bases and 6 bases, in that order; junction bases with no gene match: 6. The CDR3 spans 14 residues. CDR1 MNHEY and CDR2 SMNVEV come from the germline V gene (reference sequence). The CDR3 spells CASSSPGGPDTQYF. The DNA of the CDR3 is TGTGCCAGCAGTTCCCCGGGGGGGCCGGATACGCAGTATTTT.

The rearrangement links TRBV27 to TRBJ2-5; 9 bases align to TRBD2. V shed 1 base, J shed 3 bases, and the junction held 9 bases outside the gene matches. The CDR3 sequence is 17 residues long. Germline-derived CDR1 and CDR2 are MNHEY and SMNVEV (reference sequence). The CDR3 region has the DNA TGTGCCAGCAGTTTATATGGCAGCGGGGGGCCTAAAGAGACCCAGTACTTC. It translates to CASSLYGSGGPKETQYF.

This clone turned up a few times. The V call is TRBV7-2, the J call TRBJ2-3; D is unresolved. The CDR3 is 14 residues long. V was shortened by 1 base and J by 0 bases, with 5 bases between the two germline ends. In germline, CDR1 is SGHTA, CDR2 FQGNSA. The CDR3 is CASSLGRSTDTQYF. The CDR3, as DNA: TGTGCCAGCAGCTTAGGCCGAAGCACAGATACGCAGTATTTT.